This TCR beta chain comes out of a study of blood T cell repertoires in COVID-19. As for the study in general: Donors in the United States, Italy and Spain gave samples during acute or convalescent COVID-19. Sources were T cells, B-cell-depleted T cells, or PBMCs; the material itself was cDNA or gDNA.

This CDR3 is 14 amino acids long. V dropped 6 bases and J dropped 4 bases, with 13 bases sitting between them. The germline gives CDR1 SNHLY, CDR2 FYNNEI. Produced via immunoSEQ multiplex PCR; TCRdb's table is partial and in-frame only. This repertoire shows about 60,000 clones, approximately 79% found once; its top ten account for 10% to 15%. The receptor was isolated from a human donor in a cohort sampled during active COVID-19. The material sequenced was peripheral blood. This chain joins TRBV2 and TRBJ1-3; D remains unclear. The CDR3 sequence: CASRYGSGGNTIYF. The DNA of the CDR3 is TGTGCCAGCAGATACGGGAGCGGAGGAAACACCATATATTTT.